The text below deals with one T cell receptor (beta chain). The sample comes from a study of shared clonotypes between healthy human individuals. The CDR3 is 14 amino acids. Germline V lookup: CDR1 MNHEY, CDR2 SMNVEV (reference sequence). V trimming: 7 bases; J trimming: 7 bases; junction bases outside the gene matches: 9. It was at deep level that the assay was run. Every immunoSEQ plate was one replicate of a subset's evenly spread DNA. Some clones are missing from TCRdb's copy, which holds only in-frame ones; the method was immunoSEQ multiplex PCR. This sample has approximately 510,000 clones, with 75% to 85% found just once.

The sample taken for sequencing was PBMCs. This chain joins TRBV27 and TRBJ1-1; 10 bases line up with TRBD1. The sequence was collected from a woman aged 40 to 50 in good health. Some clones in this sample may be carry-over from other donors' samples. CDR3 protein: CASTAWGQGIEAFF. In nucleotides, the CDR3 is TGTGCCAGCACCGCGTGGGGACAGGGGATTGAAGCTTTCTTT.